The text below deals with one T cell receptor beta chain. Sequencing was performed with immunoSEQ multiplex PCR; in TCRdb, only in-frame clones are kept and a portion is missing. This table has about 84,000 clones, approximately 82% appearing once. With V trimmed by 3 bases and J by 4 bases, 11 bases remained unmatched. The CDR3 runs 16 residues. The germline V gene encodes CDR1 LGHDT and CDR2 YNNKEL (reference sequence). The data were obtained in a study of blood T cell repertoires in COVID-19. Specimen: peripheral blood. The TCR originated in a man older than 75 with active or convalescent COVID-19. The chain links TRBV3-1 (or the pseudogene TRBV3-2) to TRBJ1-2; the match to TRBD1 covers 7 bases. CDR3: CASSHRQGIRSYGYTF. DNA of the CDR3: TGTGCCAGCAGCCACCGACAGGGAATACGTAGCTATGGCTACACCTTC.